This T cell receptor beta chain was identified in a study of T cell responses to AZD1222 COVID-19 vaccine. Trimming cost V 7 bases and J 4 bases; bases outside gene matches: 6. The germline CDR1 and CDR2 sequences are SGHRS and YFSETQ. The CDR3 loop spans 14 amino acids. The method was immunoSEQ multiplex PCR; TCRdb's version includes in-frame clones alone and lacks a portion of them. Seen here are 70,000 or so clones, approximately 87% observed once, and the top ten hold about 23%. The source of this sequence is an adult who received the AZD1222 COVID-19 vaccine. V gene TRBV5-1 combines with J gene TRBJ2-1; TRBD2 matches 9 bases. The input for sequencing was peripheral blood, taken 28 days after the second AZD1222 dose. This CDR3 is CASRLAELYNEQFF. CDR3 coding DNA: TGCGCCAGCCGACTAGCGGAACTTTACAATGAGCAGTTCTTC.